The rows below give T cell receptor beta chains drawn from one sample of a study of blood T cell repertoires in COVID-19. Sequenced by immunoSEQ multiplex PCR; TCRdb stores in-frame clones only, minus some. The sample has more than 85,000 clones, roughly 90% seen once. Sequencing input: peripheral blood. The origin of the receptors is a man between 65 and 85 years old with acute or convalescent COVID-19. Both conserved end residues are part of each CDR3. Fields, in order: J gene, clone size, D gene, V gene, CDR3 protein, CDR3 DNA. D genes are given only for firm matches. Rows give clone size only sometimes, using once, few, many, or a class for an expanded clone.

>TRBJ1-3|NA|TRBD1|TRBV3-1/TRBV3-2
CASSRQGLIGNTIYF
TGTGCCAGCAGCCGACAGGGGCTTATTGGAAACACCATATATTTT
>TRBJ2-3|NA|NA|TRBV27
CASISGGTSTDTQYF
TGTGCCAGCATATCGGGCGGGACTAGCACAGATACGCAGTATTTT
>TRBJ2-7|NA|TRBD1|TRBV29-1
CSVGDRVSYEQYF
TGCAGCGTTGGGGACAGGGTATCCTACGAGCAGTACTTC
>TRBJ1-5|NA|NA|TRBV6-2/TRBV6-3
CASSPPLTYSNQPQHF
TGTGCCAGCAGTCCCCCCCTGACTTATAGCAATCAGCCCCAGCATTTT
>TRBJ2-1|few|TRBD1|TRBV13
CASSPRDSHNEQFF
TGTGCCAGCAGCCCCCGGGACAGTCACAATGAGCAGTTCTTC
>TRBJ2-7|NA|NA|TRBV5-5
CASSSSSYEQYF
TGTGCCAGCAGCTCTAGCTCCTACGAGCAGTACTTC
>TRBJ2-7|NA|NA|TRBV2
CASSEGLMSSYEQYF
TGTGCCAGCAGTGAAGGGTTGATGAGCTCCTACGAGCAGTACTTC
>TRBJ2-7|NA|NA|TRBV10-3
CATSTLQEAYEQYF
TGTGCCACCTCCACACTCCAGGAGGCCTACGAGCAGTACTTC
>TRBJ1-1|NA|NA|TRBV18
CASSQVTVGMNTEAFF
TGTGCCAGCTCACAGGTGACAGTCGGAATGAACACTGAAGCTTTCTTT
>TRBJ2-3|NA|TRBD2|TRBV9
CASSASGLAGVTDTQYF
TGTGCCAGCAGCGCCTCTGGACTAGCGGGAGTCACAGATACGCAGTATTTT
>TRBJ2-7|NA|NA|TRBV11-3
CASSLGGTGRHEQYF
TGTGCCAGCAGCCTGGGGGGGACAGGTCGCCACGAGCAGTACTTC
>TRBJ2-1|NA|NA|TRBV3-1/TRBV3-2
CASSQGVNEQFF
TGTGCCAGCAGCCAGGGAGTCAATGAGCAGTTCTTC
>TRBJ1-2|NA|TRBD1|TRBV6-5
CASRMGQNYGYTF
TGTGCCAGCAGGATGGGACAGAACTATGGCTACACCTTC
>TRBJ1-5|NA|TRBD1|TRBV28
CASSSTGFGQPQHF
TGTGCCAGCAGTTCGACAGGGTTTGGACAGCCCCAGCATTTT
>TRBJ1-1|NA|NA|TRBV5-1
CASSSLDGGTEAFF
TGCGCCAGCAGCTCACTCGACGGAGGGACTGAAGCTTTCTTT
>TRBJ1-4|once|NA|TRBV12-3/TRBV12-4
CASSLTVVKLFF
TGTGCCAGCAGTTTGACAGTTGTAAAACTGTTTTTT
>TRBJ1-2|NA|NA|TRBV24-1
CATSERADYGYTF
TGTGCCACCAGTGAGAGGGCTGACTATGGCTACACCTTC